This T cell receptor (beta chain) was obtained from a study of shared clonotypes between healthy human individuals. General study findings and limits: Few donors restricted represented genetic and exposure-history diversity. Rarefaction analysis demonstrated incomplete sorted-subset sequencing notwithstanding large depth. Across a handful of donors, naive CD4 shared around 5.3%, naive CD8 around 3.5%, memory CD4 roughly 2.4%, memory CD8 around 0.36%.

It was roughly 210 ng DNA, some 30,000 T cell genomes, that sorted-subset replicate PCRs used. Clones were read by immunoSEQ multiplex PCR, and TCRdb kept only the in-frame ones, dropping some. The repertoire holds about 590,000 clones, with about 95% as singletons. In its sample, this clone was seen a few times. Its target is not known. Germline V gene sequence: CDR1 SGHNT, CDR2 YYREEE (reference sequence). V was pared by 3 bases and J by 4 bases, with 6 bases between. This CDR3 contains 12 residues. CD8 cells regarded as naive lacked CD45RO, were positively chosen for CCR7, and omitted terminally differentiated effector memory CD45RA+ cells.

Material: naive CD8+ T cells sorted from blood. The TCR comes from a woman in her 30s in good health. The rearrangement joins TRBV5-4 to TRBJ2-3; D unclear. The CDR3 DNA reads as TGTGCCAGCAGCTCTTATGCAGATACGCAGTATTTT. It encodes CASSSYADTQYF.